These 9 T cell receptor beta chains were all obtained from the same sample, sequenced in a study of CXCR3-negative and CXCR3-positive naive CD8 T cells. TRB cDNA libraries were made by UMI-labeled 5' RACE. TCRdb reanalyzed the 5' RACE reads, giving one entry per CDR3 protein sequence and no DNA. The sample data list about 40,000 distinct CDR3 sequences. Sample: memory CD8+ T cells from blood. Receptors originate from a human donor in good health. Some clones in this sample may be carry-over from other donors' samples.

CDR3 amino acids: CASREFVRTEAFF. V gene TRBV28 combines with J gene TRBJ1-1. This CDR3 is built from 13 residues. From germline, CDR1 is MDHEN and CDR2 SYDVKM.

The rearrangement joins TRBV3-1 to TRBJ2-7; the TRBD1 assignment by TCRdb is unverifiable without DNA. Germline-derived CDR1 and CDR2 are LGHDT and YNNKEL (reference sequence). The CDR3 covers 16 residues. This chain's CDR3 is CASSQNDRGLSYEQYF.

The J gene is TRBJ2-7, the V gene TRBV29-1; TCRdb names TRBD2, which stays unverified in the absence of DNA. Germline lookup yields CDR1 SQVTM and CDR2 ANQGSEA. This CDR3 comprises 13 residues. This CDR3 is CSGISGDTYEQYF.

This chain uses TRBV7-2 with TRBJ2-1; TCRdb designates TRBD1, a call that cannot be tested without DNA. This CDR3 is 13 amino acids long. Germline V gene lookup returns CDR1 SGHTA and CDR2 FQGNSA. CDR3 residues: CASSLDRSDEQFF.

CDR3 residues: CASSGTGIPYEQYF. The chain recombines TRBV3-1 with TRBJ2-7; checking the TCRdb D call of TRBD1 is not possible without DNA. The CDR3 has 14 amino acids. Germline CDR1 reads LGHDT; CDR2 reads YNNKEL (reference sequence).

This chain joins TRBV25-1 and TRBJ2-5; without DNA, the TCRdb call of TRBD2 cannot be checked. Germline values: CDR1 MGHDK, CDR2 SYGVNS. The CDR3 runs 16 residues. The CDR3 loop reads CASSGEGKANKETQYF.

The chain employs TRBV5-1 and TRBJ2-7. The CDR3 loop spans 14 amino acids. Germline V gives CDR1 SGHRS, CDR2 YFSETQ. CDR3: CASSLRVAGYEQYF.

This rearrangement joins TRBV6-2 or TRBV6-3 to TRBJ2-7; with no DNA, the TCRdb D assignment of TRBD1 cannot be verified. CDR3 length: 14 residues. Germline CDR1 and CDR2: MNHEY and SVGEGT. The CDR3 spells CASTGQGFAYEQYF.

The V gene is TRBV2, the J gene TRBJ2-3. The CDR3 is 13 residues long. Germline loops: CDR1 SNHLY, CDR2 FYNNEI. CDR3 sequence: CASRVRQTDTQYF.